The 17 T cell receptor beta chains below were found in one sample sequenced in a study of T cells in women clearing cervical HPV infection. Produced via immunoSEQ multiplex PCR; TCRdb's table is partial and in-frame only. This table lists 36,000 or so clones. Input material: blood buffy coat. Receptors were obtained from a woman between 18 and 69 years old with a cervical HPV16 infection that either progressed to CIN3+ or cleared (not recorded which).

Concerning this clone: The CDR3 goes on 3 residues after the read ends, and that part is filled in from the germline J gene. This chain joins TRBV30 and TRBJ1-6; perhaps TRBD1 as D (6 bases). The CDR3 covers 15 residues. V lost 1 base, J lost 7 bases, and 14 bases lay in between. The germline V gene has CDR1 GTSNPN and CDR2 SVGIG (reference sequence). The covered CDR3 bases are TGTGCCTGGAGTGAGGCCGGGACACCAAATTCACCC. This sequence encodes CAWSEAGTPNSP. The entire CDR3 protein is CAWSEAGTPNSPLHF. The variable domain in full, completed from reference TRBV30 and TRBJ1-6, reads SQTIHQWPATLVQPVGSPLSLECTVEGTSNPNLYWYRQAAGRGLQLLFYSVGIGQISSEVPQNLSASRPQDRQFILSSKKLLLSDSGFYLCAWSEAGTPNSPLHFGNGTRLTVT.

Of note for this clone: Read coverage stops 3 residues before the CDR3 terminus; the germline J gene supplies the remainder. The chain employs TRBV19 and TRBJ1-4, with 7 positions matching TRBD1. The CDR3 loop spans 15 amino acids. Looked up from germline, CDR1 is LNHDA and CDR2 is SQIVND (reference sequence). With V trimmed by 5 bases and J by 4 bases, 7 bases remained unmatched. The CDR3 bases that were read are TGTGCCAGTAGTCTACAGGGGTTGAGTAATGAAAAA. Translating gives CASSLQGLSNEK. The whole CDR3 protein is CASSLQGLSNEKLFF.

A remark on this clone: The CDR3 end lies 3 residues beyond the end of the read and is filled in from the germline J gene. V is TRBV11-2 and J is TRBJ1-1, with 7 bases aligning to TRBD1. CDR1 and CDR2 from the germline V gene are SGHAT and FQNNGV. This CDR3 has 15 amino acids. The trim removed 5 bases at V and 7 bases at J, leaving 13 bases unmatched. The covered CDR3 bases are TGTGCCAGCAGCGACCGGACAGGTGGGACCGGTGAA. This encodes CASSDRTGGTGE. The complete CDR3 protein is CASSDRTGGTGEAFF.

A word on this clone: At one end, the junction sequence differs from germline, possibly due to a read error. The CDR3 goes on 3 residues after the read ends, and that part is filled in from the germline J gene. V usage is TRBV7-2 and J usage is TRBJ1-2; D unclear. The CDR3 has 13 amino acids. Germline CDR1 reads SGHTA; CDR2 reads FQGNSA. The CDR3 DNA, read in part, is TGTGCCAGCAACTTAGCCCTGGCTTTTGGC. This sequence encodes CASNLALAFG. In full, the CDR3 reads CASNLALAFGYTF.

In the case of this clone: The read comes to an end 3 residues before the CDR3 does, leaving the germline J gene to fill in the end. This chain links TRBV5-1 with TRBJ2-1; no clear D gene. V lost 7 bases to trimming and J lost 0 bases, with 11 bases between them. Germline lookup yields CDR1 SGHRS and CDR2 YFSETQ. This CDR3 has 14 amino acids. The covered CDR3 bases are TGCGCCAGCGCCCCACAGAACTCCTACAATGAG. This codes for CASAPQNSYNE. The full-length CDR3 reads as CASAPQNSYNEQFF.

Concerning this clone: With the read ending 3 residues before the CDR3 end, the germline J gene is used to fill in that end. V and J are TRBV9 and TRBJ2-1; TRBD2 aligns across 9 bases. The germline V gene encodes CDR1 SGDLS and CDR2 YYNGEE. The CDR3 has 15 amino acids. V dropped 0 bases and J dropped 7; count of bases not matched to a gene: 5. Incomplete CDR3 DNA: TGTGCCAGCAGCGTAGGAGCGGGGGGAGGGAATGAG. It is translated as CASSVGAGGGNE. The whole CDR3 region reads CASSVGAGGGNEQFF.

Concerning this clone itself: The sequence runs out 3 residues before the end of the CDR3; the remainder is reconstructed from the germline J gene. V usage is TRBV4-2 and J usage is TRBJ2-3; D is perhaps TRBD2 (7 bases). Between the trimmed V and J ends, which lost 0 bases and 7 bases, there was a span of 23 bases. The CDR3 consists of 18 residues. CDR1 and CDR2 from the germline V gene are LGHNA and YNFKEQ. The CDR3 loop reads CASSQDPFTGGPENTQYF. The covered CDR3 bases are TGTGCCAGCAGCCAAGATCCGTTTACGGGGGGCCCCGAGAATACG.

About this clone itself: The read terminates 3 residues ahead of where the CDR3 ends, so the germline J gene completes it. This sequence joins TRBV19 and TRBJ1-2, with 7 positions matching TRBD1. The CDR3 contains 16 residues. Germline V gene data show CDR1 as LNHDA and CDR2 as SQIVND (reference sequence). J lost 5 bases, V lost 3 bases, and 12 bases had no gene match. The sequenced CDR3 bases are TGTGCCAGTAGTATCCTAAACAGGGGAGCTGGTTATGGC. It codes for CASSILNRGAGYG. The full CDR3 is CASSILNRGAGYGYTF.

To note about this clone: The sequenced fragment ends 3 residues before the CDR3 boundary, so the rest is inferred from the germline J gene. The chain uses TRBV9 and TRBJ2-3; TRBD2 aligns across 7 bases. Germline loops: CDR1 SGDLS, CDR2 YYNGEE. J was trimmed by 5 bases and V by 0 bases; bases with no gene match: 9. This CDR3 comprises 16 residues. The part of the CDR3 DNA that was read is TGTGCCAGCAGCGTAGCTGGGCGGGGGTTACGAGATACG. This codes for CASSVAGRGLRDT. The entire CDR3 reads CASSVAGRGLRDTQYF.

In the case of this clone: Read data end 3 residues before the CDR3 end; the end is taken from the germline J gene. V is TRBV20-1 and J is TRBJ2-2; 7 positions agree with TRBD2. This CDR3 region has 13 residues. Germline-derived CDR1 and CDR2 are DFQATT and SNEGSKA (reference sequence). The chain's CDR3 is CSAADWEGPKLFF. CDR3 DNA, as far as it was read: TGCAGTGCTGCCGATTGGGAGGGGCCCAAG.

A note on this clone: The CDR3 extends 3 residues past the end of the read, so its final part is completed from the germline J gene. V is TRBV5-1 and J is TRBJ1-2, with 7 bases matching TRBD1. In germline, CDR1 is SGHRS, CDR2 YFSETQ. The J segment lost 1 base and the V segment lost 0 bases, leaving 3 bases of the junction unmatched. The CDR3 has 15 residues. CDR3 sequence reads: CASSLETGFNYGYTF. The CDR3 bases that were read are TGCGCCAGCAGCTTGGAGACAGGGTTTAACTATGGC.

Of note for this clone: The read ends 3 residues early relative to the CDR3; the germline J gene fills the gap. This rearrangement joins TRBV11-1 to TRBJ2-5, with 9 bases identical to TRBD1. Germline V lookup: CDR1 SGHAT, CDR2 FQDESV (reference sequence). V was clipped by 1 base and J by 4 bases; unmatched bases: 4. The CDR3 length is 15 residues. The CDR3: CASSLVTGGSETQYF. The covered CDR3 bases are TGTGCCAGCAGCTTAGTAACAGGGGGCTCAGAGACC. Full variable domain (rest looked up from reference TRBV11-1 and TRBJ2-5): EAEVAQSPRYKITEKSQAVAFWCDPISGHATLYWYRQILGQGPELLVQFQDESVVDDSQLPKDRFSAERLKGVDSTLKIQPAELGDSAMYLCASSLVTGGSETQYFGPGTRLLVL.

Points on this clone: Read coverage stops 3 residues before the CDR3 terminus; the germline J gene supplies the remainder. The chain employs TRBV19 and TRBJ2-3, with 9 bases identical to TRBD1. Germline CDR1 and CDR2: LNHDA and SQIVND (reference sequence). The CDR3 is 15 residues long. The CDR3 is CASTTQGAGNQPQYF. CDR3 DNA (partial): TGTGCCAGTACCACACAGGGGGCAGGCAATCAGCCG.

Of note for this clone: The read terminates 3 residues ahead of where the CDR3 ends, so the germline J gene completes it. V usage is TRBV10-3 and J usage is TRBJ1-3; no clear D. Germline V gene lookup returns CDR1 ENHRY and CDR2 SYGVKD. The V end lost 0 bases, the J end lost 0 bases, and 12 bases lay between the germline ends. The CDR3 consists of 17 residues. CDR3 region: CAISESRAGRSGNTIYF. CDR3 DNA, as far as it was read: TGTGCCATCAGTGAGTCGAGGGCGGGTCGCTCTGGAAACACC.

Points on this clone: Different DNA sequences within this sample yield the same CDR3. Partial CDR3 DNA: TGTGCCAGTAGTCTTCGACAGGAACGATACTCTGGAAACACC. It codes for CASSLRQERYSGNT. The CDR3 in its entirety is CASSLRQERYSGNTIYF. This chain connects TRBV19 to TRBJ1-3; the D gene is possibly TRBD1 (6 bases). The read finishes 3 residues shy of the CDR3 end, and the germline J gene is used to complete it. Trimming shortened V by 5 bases and J by 0 bases, and 17 bases separated the two germline ends. The CDR3 extends over 17 amino acids. Germline CDR1 reads LNHDA; CDR2 reads SQIVND (reference sequence).

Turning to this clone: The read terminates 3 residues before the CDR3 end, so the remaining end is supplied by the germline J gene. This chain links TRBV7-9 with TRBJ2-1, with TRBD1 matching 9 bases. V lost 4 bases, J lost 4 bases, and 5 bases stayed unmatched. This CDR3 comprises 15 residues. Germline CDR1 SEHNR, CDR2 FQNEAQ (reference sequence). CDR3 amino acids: CASSYRGQTYNEQFF. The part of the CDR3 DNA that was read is TGTGCCAGCAGCTACAGGGGGCAAACGTACAATGAG.

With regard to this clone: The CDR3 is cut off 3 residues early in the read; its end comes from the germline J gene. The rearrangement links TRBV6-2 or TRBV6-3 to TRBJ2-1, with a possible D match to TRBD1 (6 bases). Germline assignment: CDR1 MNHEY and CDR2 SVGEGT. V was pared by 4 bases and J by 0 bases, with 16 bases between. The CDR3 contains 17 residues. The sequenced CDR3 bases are TGTGCCAGCAGTTCAAGAGTACAGGGTGGCTCCTACAATGAG. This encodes CASSSRVQGGSYNE. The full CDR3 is CASSSRVQGGSYNEQFF.